A single sample is the source of the 10 T cell receptor beta chains below, sequenced in a study of T cells in Graves' hyperthyroidism and ophthalmopathy. RNA transcripts served as the template for amplifying TCR beta CDR3 regions. A first-round RT-PCR of the TCR CDR3 used the HTBI primer set. One entry per CDR3 protein, called by TCRdb with MiXCR from the multiplex PCR reads. Among 450,000 to 700,000 distinct CDR3 sequences, under 60% were seen once, and the ten largest hold roughly 20%. Sequencing used peripheral blood or thyroid tissue (not recorded which). These receptors all come from an adult woman with Graves' disease, either hyperthyroidism or ophthalmopathy (not recorded which).

V is TRBV7-2 and J is TRBJ2-2, with D perhaps TRBD2 (6 bases). Germline CDR1 SGHTA, CDR2 FQGNSA. This CDR3 is 15 amino acids long. V was shortened by 2 bases and J by 4 bases, with 11 bases between the two germline ends. The CDR3 protein is CASSLTQAGTGELFF. DNA for the CDR3: TGTGCCAGCAGCTTAACCCAAGCGGGCACCGGGGAGCTGTTTTTT. Full variable domain (outside the CDR3, taken from reference TRBV7-2 and TRBJ2-2): GAGVSQSPSNKVTEKGKDVELRCDPISGHTALYWYRQSLGQGLEFLIYFQGNSAPDKSGLPSDRFSAERTGGSVSTLTIQRTQQEDSAVYLCASSLTQAGTGELFFGEGSRLTVL.

Many counts were recorded for this clonotype. The chain combines TRBV20-1 with TRBJ1-5, with a weak D call TRBD1 (6 bases). Looked up from germline, CDR1 is DFQATT and CDR2 is SNEGSKA (reference sequence). This CDR3 region has 13 residues. The V end lost 5 bases, the J end lost 5 bases, and 13 bases lay between the germline ends. As DNA, the CDR3 is TGCAGTGCTGGAACCTACAGGGATCAGCCCCAGCATTTT. Encoded protein: CSAGTYRDQPQHF.

The chain employs TRBV4-2 and TRBJ1-6, with D unresolved. CDR1 LGHNA and CDR2 YNFKEQ come from the germline V gene. Trimming pared 0 bases from V and 0 bases from J, leaving 12 bases between. This CDR3 spans 18 amino acids. CDR3 sequence (DNA): TGTGCCAGCAGCCAAGATCTAGGCAAGAGCTCCTATAATTCACCCCTCCACTTT. It translates to CASSQDLGKSSYNSPLHF.

In this sample, this clonotype turned up many times. The rearrangement links TRBV4-2 to TRBJ2-7, with TRBD2 identical over 9 bases. Germline CDR1 reads LGHNA; CDR2 reads YNFKEQ. The CDR3 loop spans 14 amino acids. V gave up 6 bases and J gave up 5 bases; unmatched junction bases: 8. In nucleotides, the CDR3 is TGTGCCAGCAGGCCCGGACTAGCGATCCACGAGCAGTACTTC. Its protein is CASRPGLAIHEQYF.

The table lists this clonotype with many counts. The V and J genes are TRBV24-1 and TRBJ2-5; 8 bases align to TRBD1. The CDR3 sequence is 15 residues long. Germline values: CDR1 KGHDR, CDR2 SFDVKD. V trimming: 7 bases; J trimming: 1 base; junction bases outside the gene matches: 7. The CDR3 reads CATSEVTGGQETQYF. DNA of the CDR3: TGTGCCACCAGCGAAGTTACAGGGGGCCAAGAGACCCAGTACTTC.

CDR3 DNA: TGTGCCAGCAGCTCGGTGTGGGACAGGGGGCAGTACTTC. This gives the protein CASSSVWDRGQYF. This chain links TRBV7-8 with TRBJ2-7; 10 bases map to TRBD1. The V gene end was trimmed by 4 bases and the J gene end by 9 bases; junction bases not matched to a gene: 6. The CDR3 is 13 amino acids. From germline, CDR1 is SGHVS and CDR2 FQNEAQ.

Of note for this clonotype: One end of the junction does not line up with germline, which may come from a read error. The J gene is TRBJ2-7, the V gene TRBV5-5, with D perhaps being TRBD1 or TRBD2 (5 bases each). CDR1 and CDR2 (germline): SGHKS, YYEKEE (reference sequence). The CDR3 totals 14 residues. The CDR3, as DNA: TGTGCCGGCAGCTTTTGGGGACCCTCTTACGAGCAGTACTTC. Translating it yields CAGSFWGPSYEQYF.

The J gene is TRBJ1-6, the V gene TRBV9; D is unclear. Trimming removed 0 bases at V and 9 bases at J, with 13 bases between. Germline values: CDR1 SGDLS, CDR2 YYNGEE. The CDR3 runs to 15 residues. The CDR3 reads CASSVGRVDTSPLHF. CDR3 coding DNA: TGTGCCAGCAGCGTAGGCCGGGTCGATACTTCACCCCTCCACTTT.

The chain employs TRBV7-9 and TRBJ2-2; perhaps TRBD2 as D (6 bases). Per the germline V gene, CDR1 is SEHNR and CDR2 is FQNEAQ (reference sequence). There are 16 residues in the CDR3. V was cut by 5 bases and J by 0 bases, with 13 bases left in between. CDR3 sequence: CASSPRGRPNTGELFF. DNA for the CDR3: TGTGCCAGCAGCCCGCGAGGGAGGCCGAACACCGGGGAGCTGTTTTTT.

V is TRBV7-9 and J is TRBJ2-7, with D possibly matching TRBD1 (5 bases). This CDR3 is 13 amino acids long. The germline gives CDR1 SEHNR, CDR2 FQNEAQ (reference sequence). V was clipped by 4 bases and J by 6 bases, with 13 bases between them. CDR3 protein: CASSSRQGPEQYF. CDR3 coding DNA: TGTGCCAGCAGCTCCCGGCAGGGCCCCGAGCAGTACTTC.